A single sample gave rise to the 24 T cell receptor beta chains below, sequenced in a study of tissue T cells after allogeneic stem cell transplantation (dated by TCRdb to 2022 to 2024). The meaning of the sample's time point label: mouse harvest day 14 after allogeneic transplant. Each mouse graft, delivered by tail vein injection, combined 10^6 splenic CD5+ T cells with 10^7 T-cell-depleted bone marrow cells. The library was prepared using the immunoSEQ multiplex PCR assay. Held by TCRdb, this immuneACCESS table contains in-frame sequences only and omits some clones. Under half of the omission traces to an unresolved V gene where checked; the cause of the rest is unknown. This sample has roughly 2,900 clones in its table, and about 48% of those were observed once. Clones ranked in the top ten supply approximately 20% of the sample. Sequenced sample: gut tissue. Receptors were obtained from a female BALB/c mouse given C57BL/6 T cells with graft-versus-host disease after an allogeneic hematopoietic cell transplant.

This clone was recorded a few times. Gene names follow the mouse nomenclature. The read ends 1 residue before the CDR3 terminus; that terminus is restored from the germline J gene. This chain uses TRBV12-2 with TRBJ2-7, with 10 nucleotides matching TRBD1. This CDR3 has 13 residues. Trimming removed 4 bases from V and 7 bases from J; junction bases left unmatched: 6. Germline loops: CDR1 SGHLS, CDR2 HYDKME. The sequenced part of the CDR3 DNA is TGTGCCAGCTCACGACAGGGGGCAGGCGAACAGTAC. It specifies CASSRQGAGEQY. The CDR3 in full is CASSRQGAGEQYF.

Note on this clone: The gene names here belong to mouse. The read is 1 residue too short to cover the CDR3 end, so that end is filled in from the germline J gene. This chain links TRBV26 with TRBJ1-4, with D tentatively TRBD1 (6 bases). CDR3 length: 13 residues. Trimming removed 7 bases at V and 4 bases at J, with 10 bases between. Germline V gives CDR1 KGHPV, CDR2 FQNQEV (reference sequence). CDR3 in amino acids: CASIRDNNERLFF. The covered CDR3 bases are TGTGCCAGCATCCGGGACAACAACGAAAGATTATTT.

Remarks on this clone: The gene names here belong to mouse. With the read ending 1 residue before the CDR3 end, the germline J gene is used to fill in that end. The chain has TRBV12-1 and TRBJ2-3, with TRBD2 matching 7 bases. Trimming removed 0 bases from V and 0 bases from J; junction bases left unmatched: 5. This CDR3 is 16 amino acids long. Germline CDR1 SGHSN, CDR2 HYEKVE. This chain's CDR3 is CASSLEWGESAETLYF. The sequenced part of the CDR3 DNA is TGTGCCAGCTCTCTCGAATGGGGGGAGAGTGCAGAAACGCTGTAT.

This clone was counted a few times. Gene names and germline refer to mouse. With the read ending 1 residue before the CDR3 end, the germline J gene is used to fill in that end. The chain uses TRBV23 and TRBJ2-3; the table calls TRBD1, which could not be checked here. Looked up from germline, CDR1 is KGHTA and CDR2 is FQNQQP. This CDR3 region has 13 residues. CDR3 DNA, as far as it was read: TGCTCCAGCAGTCAAGGACATTTAGAAACGCTGTAT. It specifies CSSSQGHLETLY. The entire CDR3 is CSSSQGHLETLYF.

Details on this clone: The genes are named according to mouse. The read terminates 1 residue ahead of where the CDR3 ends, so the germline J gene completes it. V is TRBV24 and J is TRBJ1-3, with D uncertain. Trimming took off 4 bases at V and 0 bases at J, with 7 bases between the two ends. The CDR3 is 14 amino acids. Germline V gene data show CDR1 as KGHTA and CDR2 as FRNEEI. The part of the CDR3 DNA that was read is TGTGCCAGCAGTCGAGAGGGTTCTGGAAATACGCTCTAT. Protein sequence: CASSREGSGNTLY. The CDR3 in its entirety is CASSREGSGNTLYF.

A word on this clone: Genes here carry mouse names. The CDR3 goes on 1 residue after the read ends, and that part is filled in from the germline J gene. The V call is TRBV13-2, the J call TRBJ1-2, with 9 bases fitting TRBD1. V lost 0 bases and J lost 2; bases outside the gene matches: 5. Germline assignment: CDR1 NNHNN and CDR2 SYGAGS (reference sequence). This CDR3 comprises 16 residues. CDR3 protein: CASGDAGDRENSDYTF. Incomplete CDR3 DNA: TGTGCCAGCGGTGATGCAGGGGACAGGGAGAACTCCGACTACACC.

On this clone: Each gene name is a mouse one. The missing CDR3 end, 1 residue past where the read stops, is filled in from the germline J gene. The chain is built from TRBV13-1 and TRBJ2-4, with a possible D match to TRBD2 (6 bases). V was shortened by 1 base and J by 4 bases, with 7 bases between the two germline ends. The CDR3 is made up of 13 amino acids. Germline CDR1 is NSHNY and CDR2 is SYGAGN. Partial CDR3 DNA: TGTGCCAGCAGTGATTTGGGGGAAAACACCTTGTAC. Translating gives CASSDLGENTLY. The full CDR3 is CASSDLGENTLYF.

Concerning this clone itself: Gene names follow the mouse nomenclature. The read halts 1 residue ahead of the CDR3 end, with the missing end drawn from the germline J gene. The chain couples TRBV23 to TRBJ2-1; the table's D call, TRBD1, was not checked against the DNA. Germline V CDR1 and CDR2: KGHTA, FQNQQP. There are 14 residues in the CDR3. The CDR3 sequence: CSSRIQGAEAEQFF. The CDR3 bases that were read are TGCTCCAGCAGGATACAGGGGGCGGAGGCTGAGCAGTTC.

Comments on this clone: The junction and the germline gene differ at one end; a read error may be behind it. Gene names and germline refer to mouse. The CDR3 sequence: CASSLVGVSAYTF. The sequenced part of the CDR3 DNA is TGTGCAAGCAGCTTAGTGGGGGTCTCCGCCTACACC. V and J are TRBV16 and TRBJ1-2; the D gene is possibly TRBD1 (5 bases). The read terminates 1 residue before the CDR3 end, so the remaining end is supplied by the germline J gene. The CDR3 runs 13 residues. Germline CDR1 is SGHSA and CDR2 is FRNQAP.

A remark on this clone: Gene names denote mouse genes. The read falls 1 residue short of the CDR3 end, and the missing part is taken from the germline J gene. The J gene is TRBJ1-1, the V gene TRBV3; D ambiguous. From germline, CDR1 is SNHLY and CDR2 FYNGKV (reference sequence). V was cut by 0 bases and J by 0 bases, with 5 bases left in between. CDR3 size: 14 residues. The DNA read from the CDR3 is TGTGCCAGCAGCTTAGCAATTGCAAACACAGAAGTCTTC. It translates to CASSLAIANTEVF. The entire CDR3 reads CASSLAIANTEVFF.

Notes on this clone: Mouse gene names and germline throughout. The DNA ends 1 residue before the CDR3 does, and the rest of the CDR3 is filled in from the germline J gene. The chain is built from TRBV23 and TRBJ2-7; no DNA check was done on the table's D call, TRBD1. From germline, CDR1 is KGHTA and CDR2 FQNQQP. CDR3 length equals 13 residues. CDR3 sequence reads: CSSSQSGEVEQYF. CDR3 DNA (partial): TGCTCCAGCAGTCAATCAGGGGAGGTTGAACAGTAC.

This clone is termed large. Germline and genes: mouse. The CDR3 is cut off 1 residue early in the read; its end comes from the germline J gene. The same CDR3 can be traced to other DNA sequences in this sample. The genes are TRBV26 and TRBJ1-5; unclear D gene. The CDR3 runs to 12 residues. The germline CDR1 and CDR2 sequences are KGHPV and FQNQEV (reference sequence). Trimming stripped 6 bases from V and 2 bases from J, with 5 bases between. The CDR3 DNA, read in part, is TGTGCCAGCAGCCGGGACAACCAGGCTCCGCTT. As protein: CASSRDNQAPL. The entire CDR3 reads CASSRDNQAPLF.

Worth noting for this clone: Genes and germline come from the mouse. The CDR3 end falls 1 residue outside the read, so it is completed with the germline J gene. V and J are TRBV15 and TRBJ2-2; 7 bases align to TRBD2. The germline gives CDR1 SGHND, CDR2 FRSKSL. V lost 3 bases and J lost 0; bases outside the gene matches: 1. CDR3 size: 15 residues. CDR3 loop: CASSFDWANTGQLYF. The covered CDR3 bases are TGTGCCAGCAGTTTCGACTGGGCAAACACCGGGCAGCTCTAC.

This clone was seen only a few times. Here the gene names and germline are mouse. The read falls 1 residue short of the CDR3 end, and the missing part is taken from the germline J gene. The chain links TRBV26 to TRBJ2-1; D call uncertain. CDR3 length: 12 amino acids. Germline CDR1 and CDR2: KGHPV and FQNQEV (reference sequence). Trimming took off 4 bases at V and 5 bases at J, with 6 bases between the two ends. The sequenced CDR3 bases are TGTGCCAGCAGTCGGCAGAATGCTGAGCAGTTC. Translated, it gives CASSRQNAEQF. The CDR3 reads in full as CASSRQNAEQFF.

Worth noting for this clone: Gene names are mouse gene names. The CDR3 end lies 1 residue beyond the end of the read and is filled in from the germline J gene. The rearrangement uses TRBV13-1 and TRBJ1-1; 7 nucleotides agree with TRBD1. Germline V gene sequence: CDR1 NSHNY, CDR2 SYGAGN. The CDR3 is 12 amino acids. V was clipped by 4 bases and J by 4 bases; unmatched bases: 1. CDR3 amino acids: CASSPGGTEVFF. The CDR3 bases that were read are TGTGCCAGCAGTCCAGGGGGCACAGAAGTCTTC.

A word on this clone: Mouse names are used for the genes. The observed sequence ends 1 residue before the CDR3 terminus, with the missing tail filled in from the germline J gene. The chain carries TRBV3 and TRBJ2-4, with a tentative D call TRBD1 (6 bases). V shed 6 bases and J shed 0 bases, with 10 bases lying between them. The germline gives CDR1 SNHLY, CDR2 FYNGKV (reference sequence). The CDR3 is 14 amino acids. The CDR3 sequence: CASSPQGSQNTLYF. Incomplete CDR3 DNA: TGTGCCAGCAGTCCACAGGGAAGTCAAAACACCTTGTAC.

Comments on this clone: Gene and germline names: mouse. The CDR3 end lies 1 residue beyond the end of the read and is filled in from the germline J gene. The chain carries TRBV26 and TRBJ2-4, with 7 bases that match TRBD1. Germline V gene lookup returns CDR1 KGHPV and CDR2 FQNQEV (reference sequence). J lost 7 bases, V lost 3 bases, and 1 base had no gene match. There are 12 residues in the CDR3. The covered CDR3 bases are TGTGCCAGCAGTCTCGACAGGGACACCTTGTAC. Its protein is CASSLDRDTLY. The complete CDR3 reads CASSLDRDTLYF.

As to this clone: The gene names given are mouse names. This chain's CDR3 is CASSSPGQQAPLF. The part of the CDR3 DNA that was read is TGTGCAAGCAGCTCACCGGGACAGCAGGCTCCGCTT. The chain is built from TRBV16 and TRBJ1-5, with TRBD1 matching over 7 bases. The read falls 1 residue short of the CDR3 end, and the missing part is taken from the germline J gene. Germline assignment: CDR1 SGHSA and CDR2 FRNQAP. The CDR3 loop spans 13 amino acids. With 4 bases clipped from V and 7 bases from J, the junction kept 4 bases outside the gene matches.

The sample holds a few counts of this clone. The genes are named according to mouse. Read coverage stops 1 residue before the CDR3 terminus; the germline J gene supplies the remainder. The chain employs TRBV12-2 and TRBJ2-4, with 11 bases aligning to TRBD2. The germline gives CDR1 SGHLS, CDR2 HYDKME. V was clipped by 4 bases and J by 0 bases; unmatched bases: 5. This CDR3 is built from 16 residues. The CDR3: CASSAGTGGSQNTLYF. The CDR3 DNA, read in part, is TGTGCCAGCTCCGCCGGGACTGGGGGTAGTCAAAACACCTTGTAC.

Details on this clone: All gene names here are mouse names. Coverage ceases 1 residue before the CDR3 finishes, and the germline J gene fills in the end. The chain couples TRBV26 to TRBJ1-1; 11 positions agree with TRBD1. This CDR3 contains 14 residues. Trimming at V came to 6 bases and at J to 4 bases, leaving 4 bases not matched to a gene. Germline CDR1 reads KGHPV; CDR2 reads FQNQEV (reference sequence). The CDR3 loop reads CASRDRGRGTEVFF. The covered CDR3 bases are TGTGCCAGCAGGGACAGGGGGCGAGGCACAGAAGTCTTC.

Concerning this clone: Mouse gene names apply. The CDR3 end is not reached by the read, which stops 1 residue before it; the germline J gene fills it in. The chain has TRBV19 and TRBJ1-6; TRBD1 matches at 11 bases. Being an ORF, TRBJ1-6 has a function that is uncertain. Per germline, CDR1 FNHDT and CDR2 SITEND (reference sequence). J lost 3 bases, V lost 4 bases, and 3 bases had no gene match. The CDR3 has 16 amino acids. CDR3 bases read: TGTGCCAGCAGTGGGGGACAGGGGGGCTATAATTCGCCCCTCTAC. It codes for CASSGGQGGYNSPLY. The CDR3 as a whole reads CASSGGQGGYNSPLYF.

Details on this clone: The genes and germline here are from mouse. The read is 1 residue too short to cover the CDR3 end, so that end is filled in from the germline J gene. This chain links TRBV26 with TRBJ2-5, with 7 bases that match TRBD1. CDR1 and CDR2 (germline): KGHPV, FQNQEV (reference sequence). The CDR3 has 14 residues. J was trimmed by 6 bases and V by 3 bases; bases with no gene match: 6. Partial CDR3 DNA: TGTGCCAGCAGTCTTTGGGGACAGAGGGACACCCAGTAC. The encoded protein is CASSLWGQRDTQY. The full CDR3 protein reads CASSLWGQRDTQYF.

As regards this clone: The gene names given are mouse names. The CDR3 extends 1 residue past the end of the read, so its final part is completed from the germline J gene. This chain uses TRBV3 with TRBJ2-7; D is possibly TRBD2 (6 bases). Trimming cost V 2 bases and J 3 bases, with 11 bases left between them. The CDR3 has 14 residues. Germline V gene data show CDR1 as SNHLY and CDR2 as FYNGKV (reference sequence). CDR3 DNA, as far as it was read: TGTGCCAGCAGCTTAAGAATGGGGGTCTATGAACAGTAC. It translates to CASSLRMGVYEQY. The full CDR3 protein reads CASSLRMGVYEQYF.

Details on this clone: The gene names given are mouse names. CDR3 protein: CASSLGLAGQNTLYF. The covered CDR3 bases are TGTGCCAGCAGCTTAGGACTGGCGGGTCAAAACACCTTGTAC. The chain has TRBV3 and TRBJ2-4; TRBD2 might be the D (6 bases). The read terminates 1 residue before the CDR3 end, so the remaining end is supplied by the germline J gene. Germline assignment: CDR1 SNHLY and CDR2 FYNGKV (reference sequence). V lost 1 base and J 1 base, leaving 9 bases between the germline ends. The CDR3 has 15 amino acids.